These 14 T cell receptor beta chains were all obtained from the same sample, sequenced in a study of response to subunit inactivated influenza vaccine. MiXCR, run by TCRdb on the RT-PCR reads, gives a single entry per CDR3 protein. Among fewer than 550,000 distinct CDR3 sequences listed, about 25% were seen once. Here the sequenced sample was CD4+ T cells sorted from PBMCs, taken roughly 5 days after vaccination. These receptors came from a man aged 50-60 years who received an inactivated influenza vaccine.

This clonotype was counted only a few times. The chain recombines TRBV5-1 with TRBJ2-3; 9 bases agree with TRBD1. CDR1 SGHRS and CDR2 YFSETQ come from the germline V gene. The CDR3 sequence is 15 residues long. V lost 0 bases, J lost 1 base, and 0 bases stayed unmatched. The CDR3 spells CASSLGDRGTDTQYF. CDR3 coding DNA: TGCGCCAGCAGCTTGGGGGACAGGGGCACAGATACGCAGTATTTT.

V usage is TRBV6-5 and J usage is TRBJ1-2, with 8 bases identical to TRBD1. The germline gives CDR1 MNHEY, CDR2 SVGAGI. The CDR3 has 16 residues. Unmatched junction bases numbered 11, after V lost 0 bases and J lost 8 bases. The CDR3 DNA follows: TGTGCCAGCAGTTACTCGCTAGGCAGGGGGCGAGTCGGCTACACCTTC. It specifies CASSYSLGRGRVGYTF.

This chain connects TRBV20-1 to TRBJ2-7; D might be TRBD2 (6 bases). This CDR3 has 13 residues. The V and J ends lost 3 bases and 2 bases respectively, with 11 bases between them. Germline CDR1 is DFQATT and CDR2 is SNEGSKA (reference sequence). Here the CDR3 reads CSASGDSPYEQYF. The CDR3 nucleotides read TGCAGTGCTAGTGGGGACTCTCCCTACGAGCAGTACTTC.

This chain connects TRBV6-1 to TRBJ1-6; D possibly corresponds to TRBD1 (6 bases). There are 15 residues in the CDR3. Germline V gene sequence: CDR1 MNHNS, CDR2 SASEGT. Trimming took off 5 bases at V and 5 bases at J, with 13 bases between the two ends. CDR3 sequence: CASSPRGGNNSPLHF. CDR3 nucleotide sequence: TGTGCCAGCAGTCCGCGGGGGGGCAATAATTCACCCCTCCACTTT.

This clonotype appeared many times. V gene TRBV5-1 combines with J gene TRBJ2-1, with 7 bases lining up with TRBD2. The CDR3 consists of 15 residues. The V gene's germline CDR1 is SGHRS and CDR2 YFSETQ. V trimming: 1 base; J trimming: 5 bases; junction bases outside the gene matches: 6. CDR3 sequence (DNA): TGCGCCAGCAGCTTGTCGGGAGGCGCTCACAATGAGCAGTTCTTC. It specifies CASSLSGGAHNEQFF.

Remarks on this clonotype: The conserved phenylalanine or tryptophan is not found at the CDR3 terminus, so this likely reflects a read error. CDR3 in DNA: TGCGCCAGCAGCCAAGACTTAAGGGGCAAAAACATTCAGTACTAC. It specifies CASSQDLRGKNIQYY. The V gene is TRBV4-3, the J gene TRBJ2-4; TRBD1 is a possible D gene (5 bases). CDR3 length: 15 residues. CDR1 and CDR2 from the germline V gene are LGHNA and YSLEER. Trimming cost V 0 bases and J 3 bases, with 9 bases left between them.

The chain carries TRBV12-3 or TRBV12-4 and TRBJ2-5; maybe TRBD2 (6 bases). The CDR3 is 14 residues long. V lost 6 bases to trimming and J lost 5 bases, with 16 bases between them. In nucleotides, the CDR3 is TGTGCCAGCAGCCTTGGTGAGGGGAGGGAGACCCAGTACTTC. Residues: CASSLGEGRETQYF.

CDR3 in amino acids: CASTDSPDRRTDTQYF. The CDR3 DNA reads as TGTGCCAGCACAGACAGCCCCGATAGACGCACAGATACGCAGTATTTT. The V and J genes are TRBV7-9 and TRBJ2-3, with TRBD1 as a possible D gene (5 bases). Trimming left V 7 bases short and J 1 base short, with 18 bases between. Germline-derived CDR1 and CDR2 are SEHNR and FQNEAQ (reference sequence). CDR3 size: 16 residues.

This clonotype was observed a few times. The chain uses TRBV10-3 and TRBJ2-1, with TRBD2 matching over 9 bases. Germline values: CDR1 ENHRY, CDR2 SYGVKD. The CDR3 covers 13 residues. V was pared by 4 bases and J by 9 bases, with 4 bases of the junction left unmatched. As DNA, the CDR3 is TGTGCCATCAGTGTCACTAGCGGGTTTGAGCAGTTCTTC. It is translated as CAISVTSGFEQFF.

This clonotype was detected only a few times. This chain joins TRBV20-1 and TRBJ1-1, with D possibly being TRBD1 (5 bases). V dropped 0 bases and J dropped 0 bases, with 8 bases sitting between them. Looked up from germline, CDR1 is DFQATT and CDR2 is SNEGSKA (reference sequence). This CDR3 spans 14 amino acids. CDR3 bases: TGCAGTGCTAGAGAAGGGACCTTGAACACTGAAGCTTTCTTT. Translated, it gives CSAREGTLNTEAFF.

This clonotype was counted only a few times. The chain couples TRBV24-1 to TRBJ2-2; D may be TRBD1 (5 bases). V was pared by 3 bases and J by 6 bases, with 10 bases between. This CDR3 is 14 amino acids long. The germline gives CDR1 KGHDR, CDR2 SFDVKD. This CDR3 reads CATSDGIRAGELFF. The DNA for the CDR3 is TGTGCCACCAGTGATGGGATCAGGGCCGGGGAGCTGTTTTTT.

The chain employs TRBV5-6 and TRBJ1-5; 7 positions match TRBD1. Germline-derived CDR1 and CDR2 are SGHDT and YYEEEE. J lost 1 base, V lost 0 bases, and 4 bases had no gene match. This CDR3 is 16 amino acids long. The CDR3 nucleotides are TGTGCCAGCAGCTTGGCGGGACAGACAAGCAATCAGCCCCAGCATTTT. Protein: CASSLAGQTSNQPQHF.

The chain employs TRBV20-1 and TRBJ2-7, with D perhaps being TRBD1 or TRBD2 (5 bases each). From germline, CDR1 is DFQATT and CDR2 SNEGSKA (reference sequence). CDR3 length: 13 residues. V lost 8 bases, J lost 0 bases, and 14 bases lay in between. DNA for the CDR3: TGCAGTCTTAGTCCGGGACCCTCCTACGAGCAGTACTTC. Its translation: CSLSPGPSYEQYF.

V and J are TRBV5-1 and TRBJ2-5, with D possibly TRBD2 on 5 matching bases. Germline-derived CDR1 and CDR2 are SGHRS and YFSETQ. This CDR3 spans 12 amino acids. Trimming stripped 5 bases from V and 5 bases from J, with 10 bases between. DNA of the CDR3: TGCGCCAGCAGGGACTCCGCGGAGACCCAGTACTTC. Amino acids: CASRDSAETQYF. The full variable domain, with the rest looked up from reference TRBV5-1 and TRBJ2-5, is KAGVTQTPRYLIKTRGQQVTLSCSPISGHRSVSWYQQTPGQGLQFLFEYFSETQRNKGNFPGRFSGRQFSNSRSEMNVSTLELGDSALYLCASRDSAETQYFGPGTRLLVL.